The sequence of this T cell receptor (beta chain) was determined in a study of cytomegalovirus exposure and HLA in healthy donors. This CDR3 is 15 amino acids long. CDR1 LNHNV and CDR2 YYDKDF come from the germline V gene (reference sequence). V was pared by 5 bases and J by 7 bases, with 18 bases between. As for this clone: Its target is unknown.

Primers included in the PCR were 60 Vbeta and 13 Jbeta primers. Sequencing was performed with immunoSEQ multiplex PCR; in TCRdb, only in-frame clones are kept and a portion is missing. Here the sample spans about 160,000 clones, about four fifths being singletons. Study results and caveats: Productive rates of about 90% or about 30% were seen for most TCR beta V segments in an earlier analysis.

This chain connects TRBV15 to TRBJ2-1; tentatively, D is TRBD1 (6 bases). Sequencing was performed on PBMCs. The TCR originated in a man aged 45 to 65 in good health and CMV-seropositive. CDR3 sequence (DNA): TGTGCCACCAGCTACCAGTCCGGGACACAAAATGAGCAGTTCTTC. It is translated as CATSYQSGTQNEQFF.